The sequence of this T cell receptor beta chain was determined in a study of CD8+ T cells in alopecia areata. Study-wide background: Among treated patients, severity was scored by affected scalp area percentage.

It was cDNA, reverse transcribed from extracted RNA, that served as the sequencing template. TCRdb keeps only in-frame clones here, not all; method: immunoSEQ multiplex PCR. The profile covers about 210,000 clones, with 64% appearing a single time and 4% to 4.5% taken by the ten largest. Trimming left V 1 base short and J 1 base short, with 13 bases between. Germline V CDR1 and CDR2: SGHAT, FQNNGV. The CDR3 is 16 residues long. Treatment given: oral pan-JAK inhibitor, 5-10 mg twice daily. A FACSAria was used to sort CD4+ and CD8+ T cells. These cells came from PBMCs. Sequenced here: CD4+ T cells sorted from blood, sampled at week 4, from a patient treated with tofacitinib. The V gene is TRBV11-2, the J gene TRBJ2-5; D is ambiguous. This TCR came from a human donor with alopecia areata. The CDR3 DNA follows: TGTGCCAGCAGCTTAGCACCTTGGCTTCCCCAAGAGACCCAGTACTTC. Translation: CASSLAPWLPQETQYF.